What follows are 19 T cell receptor beta chains derived from one specimen sequenced in a study of blood T cell repertoires in COVID-19 (TCRdb year 2020). Libraries were built with the immunoSEQ multiplex PCR assay. Drawn from immuneACCESS, this table holds only the in-frame rearrangements with V and J called that TCRdb kept. Clones are partly lost; checked studies trace under half to an unresolved V gene and leave the rest unexplained. For this sample the table gives 240,000 or so clones, of which approximately 90% were detected only once. Over 7.5% of the sample goes to the ten largest clones. Sequencing was carried out using PBMCs or T cells enriched from blood (not recorded which). All receptors derive from a man aged 35 to 55 who had recovered from COVID-19.

The V gene is TRBV7-2, the J gene TRBJ2-7, with TRBD2 identical over 13 bases. Germline loops: CDR1 SGHTA, CDR2 FQGNSA. This CDR3 comprises 14 residues. The V gene end was trimmed by 5 bases and the J gene end by 6 bases; junction bases not matched to a gene: 4. DNA of the CDR3: TGTGCCAGCAGCCGGACTAGCGGGAGTGGCGAGCAGTACTTC. Its translation: CASSRTSGSGEQYF.

This chain uses TRBV7-9 with TRBJ2-3; TRBD2 aligns across 13 bases. This CDR3 spans 17 amino acids. V was pared by 1 base and J by 5 bases, with 6 bases of the junction left unmatched. From germline, CDR1 is SEHNR and CDR2 FQNEAQ (reference sequence). CDR3 residues: CASSLGLAGGRIDTQYF. DNA for the CDR3: TGTGCCAGCAGCTTAGGACTAGCGGGGGGCCGCATAGATACGCAGTATTTT.

The chain employs TRBV6-5 and TRBJ1-5; D is uncertain. Germline V gene sequence: CDR1 MNHEY, CDR2 SVGAGI. Trimming took 0 bases from V and 2 from J, leaving 11 bases between them. This CDR3 has 16 amino acids. The CDR3 DNA sequence: TGTGCCAGCAGTTACTCGGGCGGGTGGGGCAATCAGCCCCAGCATTTT. Its translation: CASSYSGGWGNQPQHF.

This chain links TRBV7-3 with TRBJ1-1, with TRBD1 identical over 8 bases. Germline lookup yields CDR1 SGHTA and CDR2 FQGTGA. This CDR3 comprises 15 residues. Trimming took 4 bases from V and 6 from J; bases not matched to a gene: 10. CDR3 in DNA: TGTGCCAGCAGCTCCGGACAGGGCGTGAGGTCTGAAGCTTTCTTT. It translates to CASSSGQGVRSEAFF.

V gene TRBV4-3 combines with J gene TRBJ2-2; TRBD2 matches at 9 bases. The ends lost 3 bases at V and 10 bases at J; junction bases unmatched: 12. The CDR3 totals 16 residues. Germline CDR1 reads LGHNA; CDR2 reads YSLEER. The CDR3 sequence is CASSQPGTSLSVELFF. As DNA, the CDR3 is TGCGCCAGCAGCCAGCCCGGGACTAGCCTTTCGGTGGAGCTGTTTTTT.

V and J are TRBV28 and TRBJ2-7; D is possibly TRBD1 (6 bases). The germline V gene has CDR1 MDHEN and CDR2 SYDVKM. The V end was cut by 3 bases, the J end by 0 bases, with 15 bases between. The CDR3 totals 16 residues. The CDR3 nucleotides read TGTGCCAGCAGTTTCATCAGGGGACGTACCTCCTACGAGCAGTACTTC. Translating gives CASSFIRGRTSYEQYF.

The gene calls are TRBV2 and TRBJ1-4; D is uncertain. This CDR3 has 15 amino acids. Germline V lookup: CDR1 SNHLY, CDR2 FYNNEI. The germline V and J ends were trimmed by 4 bases and 6 bases, with 15 bases remaining between them. CDR3 nucleotide sequence: TGTGCCAGCAGTGTAAGGCGGAACCGGGATGAAAAACTGTTTTTT. Residues: CASSVRRNRDEKLFF.

This clone came up a few times. V is TRBV7-9 and J is TRBJ1-6; D call uncertain. The CDR3 loop spans 11 amino acids. CDR1 and CDR2 (germline): SEHNR, FQNEAQ (reference sequence). V lost 10 bases and J 7 bases, leaving 8 bases between the germline ends. CDR3 sequence reads: CATRSNSPLHF. DNA for the CDR3: TGTGCCACTAGGAGCAATTCACCCCTCCACTTT.

V is TRBV9 and J is TRBJ1-1; D perhaps matches TRBD1 (6 bases). V lost 4 bases to trimming and J lost 3 bases, with 16 bases between them. Germline V lookup: CDR1 SGDLS, CDR2 YYNGEE. The CDR3 consists of 15 residues. The CDR3 reads CASSSRNRADTEAFF. CDR3 in DNA: TGTGCCAGCAGCTCTCGGAACAGGGCCGACACTGAAGCTTTCTTT.

The V gene is TRBV2, the J gene TRBJ1-2, with D perhaps TRBD1 (5 bases). V was clipped by 5 bases and J by 2 bases, with 12 bases between them. Per the germline V gene, CDR1 is SNHLY and CDR2 is FYNNEI. The CDR3 has 14 residues. DNA of the CDR3: TGTGCCAGCAGTATTGGGGCCCTCAACTATGGCTACACCTTC. It translates to CASSIGALNYGYTF.

The chain uses TRBV18 and TRBJ2-5; perhaps TRBD2 as D (6 bases). V gave up 2 bases and J gave up 7 bases, with 14 bases separating them. CDR3 length equals 14 residues. From germline, CDR1 is KGHSH and CDR2 LQKENI. In nucleotides, the CDR3 is TGTGCCAGCTCACCAAAGGGACTCGGGGGGACCCAGTACTTC. Translation: CASSPKGLGGTQYF.

The V and J genes are TRBV11-2 and TRBJ2-3, with 9 bases fitting TRBD2. Germline CDR1 SGHAT, CDR2 FQNNGV. This CDR3 has 18 residues. With V trimmed by 1 base and J by 2 bases, 10 bases remained unmatched. The CDR3 nucleotides read TGTGCCAGCAGCTTAGGCGAGGGGACTAGCCGTATCACAGATACGCAGTATTTT. Protein sequence: CASSLGEGTSRITDTQYF.

The chain is built from TRBV4-2 and TRBJ2-2, with 11 bases fitting TRBD2. Trimming took 0 bases from V and 6 from J; bases not matched to a gene: 0. CDR1 and CDR2 from the germline V gene are LGHNA and YNFKEQ. CDR3 length equals 15 residues. In DNA form, the CDR3 reads TGTGCCAGCAGCCAAGATAGCGGGGGGGCCGGGGAGCTGTTTTTT. Translation gives CASSQDSGGAGELFF.

Only one count was recorded for this clone. The chain couples TRBV9 to TRBJ2-7; 11 bases fit TRBD2. This CDR3 spans 16 amino acids. Trimming removed 3 bases from V and 0 bases from J; junction bases left unmatched: 5. Per germline, CDR1 SGDLS and CDR2 YYNGEE. As DNA, the CDR3 is TGTGCCAGCAGCGCCAGACTAGCGGGGAGCTCCTACGAGCAGTACTTC. Its translation: CASSARLAGSSYEQYF.

The J gene is TRBJ1-2, the V gene TRBV30; possibly TRBD1 for D (6 bases). The CDR3 runs 12 residues. CDR1 is GTSNPN and CDR2 is SVGIG in the germline V gene (reference sequence). Trimming left V 4 bases short and J 6 bases short, with 12 bases between. CDR3 protein: CAWNDRINGYTF. The CDR3 region has the DNA TGTGCCTGGAACGACAGGATCAATGGCTACACCTTC.

V is TRBV6-5 and J is TRBJ1-2, with a tentative D call TRBD1 (6 bases). Trimming took off 4 bases at V and 0 bases at J, with 12 bases between the two ends. The CDR3 is made up of 15 amino acids. Germline V CDR1 and CDR2: MNHEY, SVGAGI. The CDR3 spells CASSWNREANYGYTF. For the CDR3, the DNA is TGTGCCAGCAGTTGGAACAGGGAAGCTAACTATGGCTACACCTTC.

The chain couples TRBV6-5 to TRBJ1-5; weak D call: TRBD1 (5 bases). This CDR3 has 14 residues. Trimming left V 7 bases short and J 3 bases short, with 13 bases between. Germline assignment: CDR1 MNHEY and CDR2 SVGAGI. In DNA form, the CDR3 reads TGTGCCAGCACCTTCGGGGGAGACAATCAGCCCCAGCATTTT. It translates to CASTFGGDNQPQHF.

This clone has only one observation. The chain links TRBV3-1 (or the pseudogene TRBV3-2) to TRBJ2-1; 8 bases agree with TRBD2. Trimming at V came to 0 bases and at J to 4 bases, leaving 2 bases not matched to a gene. The CDR3 runs to 15 residues. CDR1 and CDR2 (germline): LGHDT, YNNKEL (reference sequence). The CDR3 bases are TGTGCCAGCAGCCAAGAAGGCGGGGGGTACAATGAGCAGTTCTTC. Translating it yields CASSQEGGGYNEQFF.

V and J are TRBV2 and TRBJ1-2, with TRBD1 matching over 8 bases. The length of the CDR3 is 14 residues. CDR1 and CDR2 (germline): SNHLY, FYNNEI. The V gene end was trimmed by 4 bases and the J gene end by 7 bases; junction bases not matched to a gene: 8. The CDR3 DNA sequence: TGTGCCAGCAGTGTCATGGACAGGGTGGGTGGCTACACCTTC. The encoded protein is CASSVMDRVGGYTF. Full variable domain (outside the CDR3, taken from reference TRBV2 and TRBJ1-2): EPEVTQTPSHQVTQMGQEVILRCVPISNHLYFYWYRQILGQKVEFLVSFYNNEISEKSEIFDDQFSVERPDGSNFTLKIRSTKLEDSAMYFCASSVMDRVGGYTFGSGTRLTVV.